This is a list of T cell receptor beta chains from one sample in a study of shared clonotypes between healthy human individuals. Assay used: immunoSEQ multiplex PCR; TCRdb lists only in-frame clones, some missing. The profile shows just over 2,000,000 clones, 95% of them singletons. Sequenced sample: naive CD4+ T cells sorted from blood. These receptors were collected from a man between 18 and 29 years old in good health. The conserved cysteine and the conserved F or W are not part of the CDR3 here.

v_call	j_call	cdr3_aa
TRBV10-3	TRBJ1-2	AISEAATNYGYT
TRBV10-2	TRBJ1-3	ASSEGGNTIY
TRBV5-4	TRBJ2-7	ASSLVGAGSYEQY
TRBV18	TRBJ2-3	ASSPIQGTDTQY
TRBV11-2	TRBJ2-7	ASSGGPEQY
TRBV30	TRBJ2-1	ACSRGIYNEQF
TRBV19	TRBJ2-5	ASSIRYQETQY
TRBV6-6	TRBJ1-2	ASSSPPNYGYT
TRBV28	TRBJ1-1	ASTSMWMNTEAF
TRBV14	TRBJ1-2	ASSRGPFYGYT
TRBV5-1	TRBJ2-7	ASARLAAYEQY
TRBV5-1	TRBJ2-5	ASSLIDRRETQY
TRBV5-4	TRBJ2-2	ASSLVGGPNTGELF
TRBV7-6	TRBJ2-3	ASSLGLVTDTQY
TRBV9	TRBJ2-7	ASSVEQSSYEQY
TRBV30	TRBJ2-5	AWNNGGTQY
TRBV4-3	TRBJ2-7	ASSQGFGSGSSYEQY
TRBV10-2	TRBJ2-7	ASRGEGPGLSFYEQY
TRBV5-1	TRBJ2-3	ASSATGGGTDTQY
TRBV7-5	TRBJ2-7	ARSPGQLYEQY
TRBV9	TRBJ1-2	ASTTGIENYGYT
TRBV29-1	TRBJ2-7	SVRGTGSYEQY
TRBV9	TRBJ1-1	ASSVSPTGHTEAF